This T cell receptor (beta chain) comes out of a study of T cells in Graves' hyperthyroidism and ophthalmopathy. Whole-study results and caveats: The model anticipated ophthalmopathy a median around 6 months pre-onset.

The source material, RNA transcripts, was used to amplify TCR beta CDR3 regions. HTBI primers were employed in a first-round RT-PCR of the TCR CDR3. A single record per CDR3 protein comes from TCRdb applying MiXCR to the multiplex PCR reads. This sample has 250,000 to 300,000 distinct CDR3 sequences; roughly 19% occur once, and the top ten carry approximately 37%. This clonotype was seen ten or more times. The target antigen is unknown. V gave up 4 bases and J gave up 5 bases, with 23 bases separating them. CDR1 SGHVS and CDR2 FQNEAQ come from the germline V gene. The CDR3 covers 17 residues. Any patient presenting with uncontrolled infection, other autoimmune disease, pregnancy or lactation was left out.

Specimen: blood. This TCR was recovered from a man in his fifties or sixties with Graves' ophthalmopathy. The chain joins TRBV7-8 to TRBJ2-5, with D maybe TRBD2 (5 bases). CDR3 bases: TGTGCCAGCAGCTCAACCCTGGACTCCCGGGCACTGGAGACCCAGTACTTC. Protein sequence: CASSSTLDSRALETQYF.